These 27 T cell receptor beta chains were all obtained from the same sample, sequenced in a study of long-term antiretroviral therapy in people with HIV. Sequencing relied on immunoSEQ assay v3.0, run at survey level. The method was immunoSEQ multiplex PCR; TCRdb's version includes in-frame clones alone and lacks a portion of them. The sample includes about 17,000 clones, around 90% of them seen just once. The sequences come from unsorted PBMCs, collected 0.3 years after starting antiretroviral therapy. These receptor sequences come from a man between 60 and 75 years old with HIV.

This chain links TRBV7-3 with TRBJ2-1; the match to TRBD1 covers 9 bases. Trimming cost V 5 bases and J 1 base; bases outside gene matches: 6. This CDR3 has 16 residues. Germline V gene data show CDR1 as SGHTA and CDR2 as FQGTGA. This chain's CDR3 is CASSKLQGASYNEQFF. CDR3 DNA: TGTGCCAGCAGCAAACTACAGGGGGCATCCTACAATGAGCAGTTCTTC.

A single count supports this clone. The V gene is TRBV20-1, the J gene TRBJ1-2; D remains unclear. Trimming left V 7 bases short and J 8 bases short, with 14 bases between. The CDR3 contains 11 residues. Germline V CDR1 and CDR2: DFQATT, SNEGSKA (reference sequence). The CDR3 coding sequence is TGCAGTGTCGAGATTGGAGTCGGCTACACCTTC. Translation gives CSVEIGVGYTF.

This rearrangement joins TRBV5-4 to TRBJ2-5; TRBD2 agrees at 14 bases. V was clipped by 4 bases and J by 3 bases; unmatched bases: 11. Germline V gene data show CDR1 as SGHNT and CDR2 as YYREEE (reference sequence). The CDR3 loop spans 18 amino acids. The CDR3 DNA follows: TGTGCCAGCAGCAGCGGGACTAGCGGGGGCCAAAGAGAAGAGACCCAGTACTTC. It yields the protein CASSSGTSGGQREETQYF.

The V and J genes are TRBV4-1 and TRBJ2-3, with 11 bases that match TRBD2. With V trimmed by 6 bases and J by 2 bases, 19 bases remained unmatched. This CDR3 region has 20 residues. Germline CDR1 MGHRA, CDR2 YSYEKL. CDR3 region: CASRLLGLAGGTGNTDTQYF. In DNA form, the CDR3 reads TGCGCCAGCAGACTGCTCGGGCTAGCGGGGGGAACGGGAAACACAGATACGCAGTATTTT.

The rearrangement joins TRBV7-9 to TRBJ1-1; D uncertain. In germline, CDR1 is SEHNR, CDR2 FQNEAQ (reference sequence). The CDR3 covers 14 residues. Trimming took off 3 bases at V and 1 base at J, with 9 bases between the two ends. This CDR3 is CASSLDRGNTEAFF. The CDR3 bases are TGTGCCAGCAGCTTGGACCGGGGGAACACTGAAGCTTTCTTT.

This chain joins TRBV14 and TRBJ2-1; D unresolved. Between the trimmed V and J ends, which lost 3 bases and 7 bases, there was a span of 13 bases. Germline CDR1 reads SGHDN; CDR2 reads FVKESK. The CDR3 runs 14 residues. The CDR3 sequence is CASSQGLSGNEQFF. The CDR3 DNA follows: TGTGCCAGCAGCCAGGGTCTTTCCGGGAATGAGCAGTTCTTC.

The J gene is TRBJ1-4, the V gene TRBV7-2, with D perhaps TRBD1 (5 bases). CDR3 length equals 18 residues. Germline assignment: CDR1 SGHTA and CDR2 FQGNSA. V lost 2 bases to trimming and J lost 3 bases, with 19 bases between them. CDR3 region: CASSLKLLGIGANEKLFF. The CDR3 nucleotides are TGTGCCAGCAGCTTAAAGCTATTGGGAATAGGGGCTAATGAAAAACTGTTTTTT.

The chain employs TRBV5-1 and TRBJ2-3, with D possibly matching TRBD2 (5 bases). This CDR3 is built from 15 residues. V was cut by 2 bases and J by 0 bases, with 10 bases left in between. Per the germline V gene, CDR1 is SGHRS and CDR2 is YFSETQ. The CDR3 bases are TGCGCCAGCAGCTTTTTGGGAGACAGCACAGATACGCAGTATTTT. Translated, it gives CASSFLGDSTDTQYF. The whole variable domain, filled in from reference TRBV5-1 and TRBJ2-3, reads KAGVTQTPRYLIKTRGQQVTLSCSPISGHRSVSWYQQTPGQGLQFLFEYFSETQRNKGNFPGRFSGRQFSNSRSEMNVSTLELGDSALYLCASSFLGDSTDTQYFGPGTRLTVL.

The J gene is TRBJ2-3, the V gene TRBV6-6; D is uncertain. This CDR3 is 13 amino acids long. Germline V lookup: CDR1 MNHNY, CDR2 SVGAGI (reference sequence). With 0 bases removed from V and 1 base from J, the gap between germline ends came to 2 bases. CDR3 loop: CASSYSGTDTQYF. DNA for the CDR3: TGTGCCAGCAGTTACTCTGGCACAGATACGCAGTATTTT.

The V call is TRBV5-6, the J call TRBJ2-7, with D possibly TRBD1 on 5 matching bases. The CDR3 consists of 12 residues. Trimming removed 4 bases from V and 4 bases from J, with 9 bases in between. Germline V gene lookup returns CDR1 SGHDT and CDR2 YYEEEE. DNA of the CDR3: TGTGCCAGCAGCCCGAAGGGGTACGAGCAGTACTTC. Translation: CASSPKGYEQYF.

The genes are TRBV19 and TRBJ1-5; D uncertain. V dropped 2 bases and J dropped 0 bases, with 5 bases sitting between them. CDR3 length equals 14 residues. Germline-derived CDR1 and CDR2 are LNHDA and SQIVND (reference sequence). CDR3 sequence: CASSIWDSNQPQHF. The CDR3 DNA is TGTGCCAGTAGTATATGGGATAGCAATCAGCCCCAGCATTTT.

This sequence joins TRBV27 and TRBJ2-1, with D perhaps given as TRBD1 or TRBD2 (5 bases each). Germline V lookup: CDR1 MNHEY, CDR2 SMNVEV (reference sequence). The CDR3 contains 13 residues. V lost 8 bases to trimming and J lost 6 bases, with 14 bases between them. In nucleotides, the CDR3 is TGTGCCAGCGCCGGGGCAGGCCGCAATGAGCAGTTCTTC. Protein product: CASAGAGRNEQFF.

This chain links TRBV7-9 with TRBJ2-2; TRBD2 matches at 7 bases. The junction had 8 bases not matched to a gene; V was cut back by 5 bases and J by 5 bases. CDR1 and CDR2 from the germline V gene are SEHNR and FQNEAQ (reference sequence). The CDR3 is 15 amino acids. CDR3: CASSAHWGGTGELFF. The CDR3 DNA reads as TGTGCCAGCAGCGCCCATTGGGGGGGTACCGGGGAGCTGTTTTTT.

The J gene is TRBJ1-1, the V gene TRBV7-3; perhaps TRBD1 as D (6 bases). The CDR3 is 13 residues long. Germline V gene lookup returns CDR1 SGHTA and CDR2 FQGTGA. The V end lost 5 bases, the J end lost 1 base, and 8 bases lay between the germline ends. The CDR3 DNA reads TGTGCCAGCAGCGCGGACAGGAACACTGAAGCTTTCTTT. Its translation is CASSADRNTEAFF.

The rearrangement joins TRBV6-1 to TRBJ1-4; no firm D call. V was trimmed by 6 bases and J by 0 bases, leaving 11 bases between them. Germline values: CDR1 MNHNS, CDR2 SASEGT. The length of the CDR3 is 15 residues. CDR3 loop: CASRPRPTTNEKLFF. In nucleotides, the CDR3 is TGTGCCAGCAGGCCCAGGCCTACAACTAATGAAAAACTGTTTTTT.

The chain combines TRBV4-3 with TRBJ2-1; 15 nucleotides line up with TRBD2. Germline V gives CDR1 LGHNA, CDR2 YSLEER. The CDR3 covers 19 residues. V lost 1 base to trimming and J lost 2 bases; unmatched junction nucleotides: 6. The CDR3 DNA reads as TGCGCCAGCAGCCAAGGTGGACTAGCGGGGGGGCAAACCTACAATGAGCAGTTCTTC. Translating it yields CASSQGGLAGGQTYNEQFF.

The chain has TRBV7-8 and TRBJ1-2, with a possible D match to TRBD1 (6 bases). The CDR3 loop spans 13 amino acids. The V end lost 8 bases, the J end lost 7 bases, and 17 bases lay between the germline ends. The germline gives CDR1 SGHVS, CDR2 FQNEAQ. CDR3 region: CASHSGGGLGYTF. The CDR3 DNA reads as TGTGCCAGCCATTCTGGGGGGGGGCTTGGCTACACCTTC.

The chain uses TRBV6-5 and TRBJ1-4, with TRBD1 as a possible D gene (5 bases). CDR1 is MNHEY and CDR2 is SVGAGI in the germline V gene. Trimming removed 6 bases from V and 8 bases from J, with 16 bases in between. The CDR3 runs to 14 residues. In nucleotides, the CDR3 is TGTGCCAGCAGGGACACCAACTGGGAGGAAAAACTGTTTTTT. Translation gives CASRDTNWEEKLFF.

To note about this clone: At the DNA level, this CDR3 is encoded by other sequences in the same sample as well. V is TRBV5-6 and J is TRBJ2-7; 8 bases align to TRBD1. Germline V gives CDR1 SGHDT, CDR2 YYEEEE. There are 14 residues in the CDR3. V trimming: 2 bases; J trimming: 4 bases; junction bases outside the gene matches: 5. CDR3 amino acids: CASSLGQGAYEQYF. The CDR3 nucleotides are TGTGCCAGCAGCTTAGGACAGGGAGCTTACGAGCAGTACTTC.

The chain links TRBV19 to TRBJ1-5; D unclear. The CDR3 sequence is 14 residues long. Trimming stripped 1 base from V and 5 bases from J, with 9 bases between. Per germline, CDR1 LNHDA and CDR2 SQIVND (reference sequence). The DNA for the CDR3 is TGTGCCAGTAGTATAGGAGGGCTGGATCAGCCCCAGCATTTT. It specifies CASSIGGLDQPQHF. The full variable domain, its missing parts supplied by reference TRBV19 and TRBJ1-5, is DGGITQSPKYLFRKEGQNVTLSCEQNLNHDAMYWYRQDPGQGLRLIYYSQIVNDFQKGDIAEGYSVSREKKESFPLTVTSAQKNPTAFYLCASSIGGLDQPQHFGDGTRLSIL.

The chain joins TRBV6-5 to TRBJ1-2; D unclear. Trimming removed 6 bases from V and 3 bases from J, with 5 bases in between. CDR3 length equals 11 residues. Germline loops: CDR1 MNHEY, CDR2 SVGAGI. The CDR3 spells CASREYYGYTF. CDR3 coding DNA: TGTGCCAGCAGGGAGTACTATGGCTACACCTTC.

The chain employs TRBV5-8 and TRBJ2-7, with no clear D. This CDR3 spans 13 amino acids. V was cut by 5 bases and J by 3 bases, with 12 bases left in between. The germline V gene encodes CDR1 SGHTS and CDR2 YDEGEE. The CDR3 DNA is TGTGCCAGCAGTCGGCAGGCTTTCTACGAGCAGTACTTC. Residues: CASSRQAFYEQYF.

The chain joins TRBV9 to TRBJ2-7; 9 nucleotides align to TRBD1. Germline CDR1 reads SGDLS; CDR2 reads YYNGEE. V trimming: 0 bases; J trimming: 3 bases; junction bases outside the gene matches: 10. The CDR3 has 17 amino acids. This chain's CDR3 is CASSVAPTTGGSYEQYF. The CDR3 DNA sequence: TGTGCCAGCAGCGTAGCCCCAACGACAGGGGGAAGCTACGAGCAGTACTTC.

The CDR3 DNA reads as TGTGCCAGCAGTCCTGGGACAGCTGTTTCGGTGAATGGCTACACCTTC. This encodes CASSPGTAVSVNGYTF. The chain joins TRBV27 to TRBJ1-2; TRBD1 matches 7 bases. The CDR3 has 16 amino acids. Germline-derived CDR1 and CDR2 are MNHEY and SMNVEV (reference sequence). V lost 5 bases and J lost 6; bases outside the gene matches: 15.

The chain joins TRBV5-1 to TRBJ2-5, with 7 bases that match TRBD1. V lost 4 bases to trimming and J lost 4 bases; unmatched junction nucleotides: 7. Germline V gene data show CDR1 as SGHRS and CDR2 as YFSETQ. There are 14 residues in the CDR3. In nucleotides, the CDR3 is TGCGCCAGCAGCCTGCTGGGACAGCTAGAGACCCAGTACTTC. Its protein is CASSLLGQLETQYF.

This rearrangement joins TRBV10-1 to TRBJ1-2, with TRBD1 identical over 9 bases. The germline V gene has CDR1 WNHNN and CDR2 SYGVQD (reference sequence). J lost 2 bases, V lost 8 bases, and 12 bases had no gene match. This CDR3 comprises 16 residues. The DNA of the CDR3 is TGCGCCAGCTACCGGGACAGGGACAAACCCAACTATGGCTACACCTTC. Its translation: CASYRDRDKPNYGYTF.

In this sample, this clone turned up a few times. The chain joins TRBV28 to TRBJ1-1, with D possibly TRBD1 on 5 matching bases. The CDR3 is 15 residues long. Germline CDR1 reads MDHEN; CDR2 reads SYDVKM. Between the trimmed V and J ends, which lost 5 bases and 3 bases, there was a span of 16 bases. Here the CDR3 DNA reads TGTGCCAGCAGTCTCCCGGGGCGTATGGACACTGAAGCTTTCTTT. Residues: CASSLPGRMDTEAFF.